The clone carrying this T cell receptor (beta chain) was seen at least ten times. Its antigen is not identified. V lost 6 bases and J lost 4; bases outside the gene matches: 4. The CDR3 spans 15 residues. The V gene's germline CDR1 is ENHRY and CDR2 SYGVKD. Built from TCR beta cDNA, the libraries had unique molecular identifiers in them. MiXCR, applied by TCRdb to the PCR reads, yields one record per CDR3 protein. The sample holds over 150,000 distinct CDR3 sequences; 35% to 40% are singletons and the top ten take under 30%. The data originate from a study of post-analysis software for immune sequencing data. About the study: The courses of disease that were included comprised relapsing-remitting, secondary progressive and progressive-relapsing multiple sclerosis. Study-wide points: Compared with controls, patients showed significantly lower normalized Chao1 diversity. Included in a set of about five TRBV segments more frequent in patients than controls were TRBV5-6, TRBV5-1 and TRBV20-1.

The source was blood, collected after autologous hematopoietic stem cell transplantation. The TCR sequence derives from a girl aged 10 to 17 with multiple sclerosis. This chain uses TRBV10-3 with TRBJ2-5; TRBD2 aligns across 14 bases. CDR3 amino acids: CAISSGTSGRETQYF. CDR3 bases: TGTGCCATCAGCTCAGGGACTAGCGGGAGAGAGACCCAGTACTTC.